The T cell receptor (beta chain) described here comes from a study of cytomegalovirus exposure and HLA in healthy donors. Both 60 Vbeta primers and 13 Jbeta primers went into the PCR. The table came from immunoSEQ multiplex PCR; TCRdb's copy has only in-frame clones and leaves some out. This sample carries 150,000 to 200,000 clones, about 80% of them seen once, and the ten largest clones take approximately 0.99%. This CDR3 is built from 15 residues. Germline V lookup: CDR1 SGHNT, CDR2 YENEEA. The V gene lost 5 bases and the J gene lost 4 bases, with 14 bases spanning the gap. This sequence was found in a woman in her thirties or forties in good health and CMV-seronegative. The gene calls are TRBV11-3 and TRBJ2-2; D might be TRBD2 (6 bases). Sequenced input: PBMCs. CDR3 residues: CASSPGRPRTGELFF. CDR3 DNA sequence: TGTGCCAGCAGCCCTGGGAGGCCTCGCACCGGGGAGCTGTTTTTT.